The rows below give T cell receptor beta chains drawn from one sample of a study of shared clonotypes between healthy human individuals. TCRdb keeps only in-frame clones here, not all; method: immunoSEQ multiplex PCR. This table holds under 850,000 clones, approximately 72% found once. The sample consisted of memory CD4+ T cells sorted from blood. These receptors all stem from a woman in her thirties in good health. The CDR3 runs from the conserved cysteine through the conserved F or W. D genes are given only for firm matches. Clone sizes are given selectively: once, few, many, or a class where the clone is expanded.

V	size	D	J	DNA	CDR3
TRBV28	once	TRBD2	TRBJ2-7	TGTGCCAGCAGTAGTAGGGGACAGAGATTAGCGGGAGGGGTGCAGTACTTC	CASSSRGQRLAGGVQYF
TRBV29-1	.	TRBD2	TRBJ2-1	TGCAGCGTTGTCCTCGGGACTAGCGGGACAAATGAGCAGTTCTTC	CSVVLGTSGTNEQFF
TRBV28	.	.	TRBJ1-1	TGTGCCAGCAGTACTGGTCGGGGGCGAACTGAAGCTTTCTTT	CASSTGRGRTEAFF
TRBV7-9	.	.	TRBJ2-2	TGTGCAAGCGCTTTGTCCGGGGAGCTGTTTTTT	CASALSGELFF
TRBV28	.	TRBD1	TRBJ2-7	TGTGCCAGCAGTTTAGCCGGGACAGGGGTGCACGAGCAGTACTTC	CASSLAGTGVHEQYF
TRBV27	.	TRBD2	TRBJ2-1	TGTGCCAGCAGCATAGGGGCTAGCGGGAGCTCTGTTGAGCAGTTCTTC	CASSIGASGSSVEQFF
TRBV11-2	.	TRBD1	TRBJ2-7	TGTGCCAGCAGCTTCTCCGGGACAGGACTACGGGAGCAGTACTTC	CASSFSGTGLREQYF
TRBV29-1	.	.	TRBJ2-2	TGCAGCGTTGCTGGGAATAGAGACACCGGGGAGCTGTTTTTT	CSVAGNRDTGELFF
TRBV28	.	.	TRBJ2-5	TGTGCCAGCAGTTTCGGTAGCGAGACCCAGTACTTC	CASSFGSETQYF
TRBV30	few	.	TRBJ1-1	TGTGCCTGGAGTGTAGGGGGGGCCACTGAAGCTTTCTTT	CAWSVGGATEAFF
TRBV27	.	TRBD1	TRBJ1-2	TGTGCCAGCAGTGTGGACAGGGGGGGCTATGGCTACACCTTC	CASSVDRGGYGYTF
TRBV6-5	.	.	TRBJ1-1	TGTGCCAGCAGTTACTCTATACAGAGCACTGAAGCTTTCTTT	CASSYSIQSTEAFF
TRBV15	few	.	TRBJ1-1	TGTGCCAGCGCAGCACTTATGGGGACTGAAGCTTTCTTT	CASAALMGTEAFF
TRBV29-1	few	.	TRBJ1-2	TGCAGCGTAGGGGAAGTGGACTATGGCTACACCTTC	CSVGEVDYGYTF
TRBV29-1	few	TRBD2	TRBJ2-1	TGCAGCGGTGACACTAGCGGGAGCTACAATGAGCAGTTCTTC	CSGDTSGSYNEQFF
TRBV27	once	.	TRBJ2-4	TGTGCCAGCGCGCGCACAGGAGAAAACATTCAGTACTTC	CASARTGENIQYF
TRBV4-1	.	TRBD1	TRBJ2-7	TGCGCCAGCAGCCATCCGGGACAGGGTATCCACGAGCAGTACTTC	CASSHPGQGIHEQYF
TRBV5-1	once	TRBD2	TRBJ2-2	TGCGCCAGCAGCGTCCAATCGGGGGGGAACACCGGGGAGCTGTTTTTT	CASSVQSGGNTGELFF
TRBV28	.	TRBD2	TRBJ2-1	TGTGCCAGCACTCCCGGGACTAGCGGGAGGCGTTACGAGCAGTTCTTC	CASTPGTSGRRYEQFF
TRBV9	once	.	TRBJ1-4	TGTGCCAGCAGCAAAGAGGTGTGGTCGGAGGTTGAAAAACTGTTTTTT	CASSKEVWSEVEKLFF
TRBV28	.	.	TRBJ1-5	TGTGCCAGCAGCGCACCGCGGATTTATAGCAATCAGCCCCAGCATTTT	CASSAPRIYSNQPQHF
TRBV6-1	.	.	TRBJ2-2	TGTGCCAGCGGAGCCCTCAGCGGGCACACCGGGGAGCTGTTTTTT	CASGALSGHTGELFF
TRBV27	.	TRBD1	TRBJ2-3	TGTGCCAGTCGACAGGGTGGCTTGTCGACAGATACGCAGTATTTT	CASRQGGLSTDTQYF
TRBV13	medium-sized	TRBD2	TRBJ2-3	TGTGCCAGCAGCTTCGGCGGACTAGCGGGAGTTAATCCAGATACGCAGTATTTT	CASSFGGLAGVNPDTQYF
TRBV9	.	.	TRBJ2-6	TGTGCCAGCAGCGTAGTCCCGGGGGCATCAGCTGGGGCCAACGTCCTGACTTTC	CASSVVPGASAGANVLTF
TRBV28	.	.	TRBJ1-1	TGTGCCAGCAGTTTCCCCAGGGGATGGAACACTGAAGCTTTCTTT	CASSFPRGWNTEAFF
TRBV5-4	.	.	TRBJ2-6	TGTGCCAGCAGCTTACACGGTTTAGGTGCGGGGGCCAACGTCCTGACTTTC	CASSLHGLGAGANVLTF
TRBV7-9	few	TRBD2	TRBJ2-1	TGTGCCAGCAGCTCGGGACTAGCGGGAGAGGTTGAGCAGTTCTTC	CASSSGLAGEVEQFF
TRBV5-1	once	TRBD2	TRBJ2-7	TGCGCCAGCAGAGAACCGGCTAGCGGCTCCTACGAGCAGTACTTC	CASREPASGSYEQYF
TRBV28	.	.	TRBJ2-7	TGTGCCAGCAGCCCTGGGGGCAGGGTCTACGAGCAGTACTTC	CASSPGGRVYEQYF
TRBV5-1	.	.	TRBJ2-5	TGCGCCAGCAGTTTAGACGGGGAGACCCAGTACTTC	CASSLDGETQYF
TRBV6-4	.	.	TRBJ1-2	TGTGCCAGCAGTGACCACACAAAAACGGGCAGGGCATATGGCTACACCTTC	CASSDHTKTGRAYGYTF
TRBV11-2	many	TRBD1	TRBJ2-5	TGTGCCAGCAGCGTCGACAGGGGGCCAGAGACCCAGTACTTC	CASSVDRGPETQYF
TRBV7-2	.	TRBD1	TRBJ1-2	TGTGCCAGCAGCTTGCAGGGGGATAGGGGTGGCTACACCTTC	CASSLQGDRGGYTF
TRBV19	.	.	TRBJ1-1	TGTGCCAGTAACCCATGGGCTAGGGGAGGAGGCACTGAAGCTTTCTTT	CASNPWARGGGTEAFF
TRBV19	few	.	TRBJ1-1	TGTGCCAGTACCTTAAATGGAATGAACACTGAAGCTTTCTTT	CASTLNGMNTEAFF
TRBV28	.	TRBD1	TRBJ1-2	TGTGCCAGCAGCCGAGGACAGGGACGCGGCTACACCTTC	CASSRGQGRGYTF
TRBV2	.	.	TRBJ2-3	TGTGCCAGCACCCAACGGGGGCCCGCAACTACGCAGTATTTT	CASTQRGPATTQYF
TRBV28	many	TRBD1	TRBJ1-2	TGTGCCAGCAGTTTAGGGGGACAGGGTTATGGCTACACCTTC	CASSLGGQGYGYTF
TRBV6-6	.	TRBD2	TRBJ2-2	TGTGCCAGCAGCCCGTCGGGCGGGAGACGCACCGGGGAGCTGTTTTTT	CASSPSGGRRTGELFF
TRBV19	.	.	TRBJ2-1	TGTGCCAGTACCGACGGGGGAGGCCTGGCTGAGCAGTTCTTC	CASTDGGGLAEQFF
TRBV6-6	many	.	TRBJ1-4	TGTGCCAGCAGTTTGGGGCAGGGAAGTGAAAAACTGTTTTTT	CASSLGQGSEKLFF
TRBV4-1	few	TRBD1	TRBJ2-7	TGCGCCAGCAGCCAGGTCCAGGGGGTCTACGAGCAGTACTTC	CASSQVQGVYEQYF
TRBV4-1	few	.	TRBJ2-4	TGCGCCAGCAGCCTCCGGGGGACAGACCTCGAAAACATTCAGTACTTC	CASSLRGTDLENIQYF
TRBV5-4	.	TRBD2	TRBJ2-1	TGTGCCAGCAGCCCCAGCGGGGGCTACAATGAGCAGTTCTTC	CASSPSGGYNEQFF
TRBV19	.	TRBD2	TRBJ2-7	TGTGCCAGTAGGGTTGCGCTAGCGGGACCCTACGAGCAGTACTTC	CASRVALAGPYEQYF
TRBV7-2	.	.	TRBJ1-5	TGTGCCAGCAGCTTAGACAGTCTAAGCAATCAGCCCCAGCATTTT	CASSLDSLSNQPQHF